The rows below give T cell receptor beta chains drawn from one sample of a study of blood T cell repertoires in COVID-19. Libraries were prepared by immunoSEQ multiplex PCR; TCRdb keeps only in-frame clonotypes and omits some of them. The table shows roughly 140,000 clones, with 75% to 85% occurring only once. The sequenced sample consisted of peripheral blood. The receptor source for this set is a man aged 60-69 years with acute or convalescent COVID-19. Each CDR3 is given with its conserved first and last residue. Each record gives: J gene, D gene, CDR3 length, V gene, clone size, CDR3 protein, CDR3 DNA. The D gene is left open where the match is weak. Rows give clone size only sometimes, using once, few, many, or a class for an expanded clone.

>TRBJ2-7|TRBD2|16|TRBV4-1|NA
CASSQDPLGLVVQQYF
TGCGCCAGCAGCCAAGATCCACTCGGACTAGTCGTCCAGCAGTACTTC
>TRBJ2-2|NA|18|TRBV21-1|NA
CASSKARRQGINTGELFF
TGTGCCAGCAGCAAAGCGCGAAGACAGGGGATAAACACCGGGGAGCTGTTTTTT
>TRBJ2-7|NA|13|TRBV11-2|NA
CASNDIRETEQYF
TGTGCCAGCAACGATATTAGGGAGACAGAGCAGTACTTC
>TRBJ1-6|TRBD1|14|TRBV28|NA
CASSPGQLNSPLHF
TGTGCCAGCAGTCCGGGACAGCTTAATTCACCCCTCCACTTT
>TRBJ2-5|NA|13|TRBV25-1|NA
CASSEQGPGTQYF
TGTGCCAGCAGTGAACAGGGGCCAGGGACCCAGTACTTC
>TRBJ2-3|NA|15|TRBV6-6|NA
CASSHEADSTDTQYF
TGTGCCAGCAGCCACGAGGCAGATAGCACAGATACGCAGTATTTT
>TRBJ2-7|NA|13|TRBV18|NA
CASGPDSSYEQYF
TGTGCCAGCGGACCCGACAGCTCCTACGAGCAGTACTTC
>TRBJ2-1|NA|13|TRBV19|NA
CASSLRGYNEQFF
TGTGCCAGTAGCCTAAGGGGCTACAATGAGCAGTTCTTC
>TRBJ1-2|TRBD1|15|TRBV4-2|NA
CASSQDRQGAGGYTF
TGTGCCAGCAGCCAAGATCGACAGGGGGCTGGTGGCTACACCTTC
>TRBJ1-3|NA|14|TRBV28|NA
CASSRGGVGNTIYF
TGTGCCAGCAGCCGGGGGGGGGTTGGAAACACCATATATTTT
>TRBJ2-1|NA|17|TRBV5-1|NA
CASSLRWTRQGYNEQFF
TGCGCCAGCAGCTTGCGTTGGACACGCCAGGGGTACAATGAGCAGTTCTTC
>TRBJ2-5|NA|15|TRBV7-9|NA
CASSLVAPSQETQYF
TGTGCCAGCAGCTTAGTTGCGCCTAGCCAAGAGACCCAGTACTTC
>TRBJ2-7|NA|10|TRBV23-1|NA
CASSHNEQYF
TGCGCAAGCAGTCATAACGAGCAGTACTTC
>TRBJ1-1|NA|14|TRBV3-1/TRBV3-2|NA
CASSQGAGNTEAFF
TGTGCCAGCAGCCAGGGTGCAGGGAACACTGAAGCTTTCTTT
>TRBJ1-1|TRBD1|14|TRBV18|NA
CASSSSRDRGEAFF
TGTGCCAGCTCATCGTCCCGGGACAGGGGTGAAGCTTTCTTT
>TRBJ2-5|NA|17|TRBV27|NA
CASSQYGSGIKQETQYF
TGTGCCAGCAGTCAGTATGGTAGCGGCATAAAACAAGAGACCCAGTACTTC
>TRBJ1-2|NA|13|TRBV6-5|few
CASSPVEAYGYTF
TGTGCCAGCAGCCCAGTGGAGGCCTATGGCTACACCTTC
>TRBJ2-3|NA|10|TRBV30|NA
CAWSVSTQYF
TGTGCCTGGAGTGTATCGACGCAGTATTTT
>TRBJ1-6|NA|13|TRBV6-5|few
CASTRTYNSPLHF
TGTGCCAGCACGCGCACTTATAATTCACCCCTCCACTTT
>TRBJ1-2|TRBD1|16|TRBV10-3|NA
CAISELRTGGTYGYTF
TGTGCCATCAGTGAGTTACGGACAGGGGGTACCTATGGCTACACCTTC
>TRBJ2-1|NA|14|TRBV30|NA
CAWSGQGSYNEQFF
TGTGCCTGGAGTGGCCAGGGGTCCTACAATGAGCAGTTCTTC
>TRBJ2-7|TRBD1|15|TRBV6-5|NA
CASSYATGLSYEQYF
TGTGCCAGCAGTTACGCGACAGGGCTCTCCTACGAGCAGTACTTC
>TRBJ1-2|TRBD1|14|TRBV7-9|NA
CASSPGQVHYGYTF
TGTGCCAGCAGCCCTGGACAGGTGCACTATGGCTACACCTTC
>TRBJ1-2|NA|15|TRBV7-8|NA
CASSLMAGELEGYTF
TGTGCCAGCAGCTTAATGGCCGGAGAGTTGGAAGGCTACACCTTC
>TRBJ2-1|NA|13|TRBV11-3|few
CASSWMEGNEQFF
TGTGCCAGCAGCTGGATGGAGGGCAATGAGCAGTTCTTC
>TRBJ1-5|NA|13|TRBV30|once
CAWSYGGNQPQHF
TGTGCCTGGAGCTACGGGGGGAACCAGCCCCAGCATTTT
>TRBJ2-1|TRBD1|14|TRBV18|NA
CASSPNRGRNEQFF
TGTGCCAGCTCACCGAACAGGGGGAGGAATGAGCAGTTCTTC
>TRBJ2-1|NA|14|TRBV27|few
CASGRGGGYNEQFF
TGTGCCAGCGGCAGGGGAGGGGGATACAATGAGCAGTTCTTC
>TRBJ2-1|TRBD2|15|TRBV15|NA
CATSWTSGRYDEQFF
TGTGCCACCAGCTGGACTAGCGGGAGGTACGATGAGCAGTTCTTC
>TRBJ2-7|TRBD1|14|TRBV18|NA
CASSLGQGPYEQYF
TGTGCCAGCTCACTAGGACAGGGTCCCTACGAGCAGTACTTC
>TRBJ2-7|TRBD1|14|TRBV2|NA
CASRVGGPTYEQYF
TGTGCCAGCAGAGTAGGGGGCCCTACCTACGAGCAGTACTTC
>TRBJ2-3|NA|14|TRBV30|few
CAWVNARYLDTQYF
TGTGCCTGGGTGAATGCGCGGTACTTAGATACGCAGTATTTT
>TRBJ1-4|NA|15|TRBV15|NA
CATSRDIGDNEKLFF
TGTGCCACCAGCAGAGATATAGGGGATAATGAAAAACTGTTTTTT
>TRBJ2-1|NA|19|TRBV21-1|NA
CASSKVGGTTSGRAYEQFF
TGTGCCAGCAGCAAAGTTGGGGGGACGACTAGCGGGAGGGCCTATGAGCAGTTCTTC
>TRBJ2-7|TRBD1|15|TRBV19|NA
CASSILRTGGSEQYF
TGTGCCAGTAGTATTCTGAGGACAGGGGGCTCCGAGCAGTACTTC
>TRBJ1-1|NA|13|TRBV6-5|NA
CASPRSRDTEAFF
TGTGCCAGCCCAAGATCACGGGACACTGAAGCTTTCTTT
>TRBJ2-1|TRBD2|14|TRBV3-1/TRBV3-2|NA
CASSQMTSGDEQFF
TGTGCCAGCAGCCAAATGACTAGCGGGGATGAGCAGTTCTTC
>TRBJ2-2|TRBD1|16|TRBV5-1|NA
CASTRGDREDTGELFF
TGCGCCAGCACCCGGGGGGACAGGGAGGACACCGGGGAGCTGTTTTTT
>TRBJ1-3|NA|14|TRBV6-5|once
CASTITGSGNTIYF
TGTGCCAGCACAATTACAGGGAGTGGAAACACCATATATTTT
>TRBJ1-1|NA|15|TRBV7-9|NA
CASSLAQRVNTEAFF
TGTGCCAGCAGCTTAGCGCAGAGGGTGAACACTGAAGCTTTCTTT
>TRBJ2-1|NA|15|TRBV6-4|NA
CASSDIGTPYNEQFF
TGTGCCAGCAGTGACATCGGGACTCCGTACAATGAGCAGTTCTTC
>TRBJ1-2|NA|13|TRBV12-3/TRBV12-4|NA
CASSFQGNYGYTF
TGTGCCAGCAGTTTCCAGGGTAACTATGGCTACACCTTC
>TRBJ2-5|TRBD2|15|TRBV18|NA
CASSETSGSPETQYF
TGTGCCAGCTCCGAGACTAGCGGGAGTCCCGAGACCCAGTACTTC
>TRBJ1-4|TRBD1|16|TRBV9|NA
CASSVGQGAGNEKLFF
TGTGCCAGCAGCGTCGGACAGGGGGCAGGTAATGAAAAACTGTTTTTT
>TRBJ1-1|NA|14|TRBV11-2|NA
CASSRSGGNTEAFF
TGTGCCAGCAGCCGAAGCGGAGGGAACACTGAAGCTTTCTTT
>TRBJ1-2|NA|13|TRBV7-8|NA
CASSNDRIHGYTF
TGTGCCAGCAGCAACGACAGGATACATGGCTACACCTTC
>TRBJ1-1|NA|15|TRBV30|NA
CAWSPRVGANTEAFF
TGTGCCTGGAGTCCTAGGGTTGGGGCGAACACTGAAGCTTTCTTT
>TRBJ1-1|NA|13|TRBV30|NA
CAWRSQGNTEAFF
TGTGCCTGGAGAAGTCAGGGCAACACTGAAGCTTTCTTT